Following are 11 T cell receptor beta chains from one sample sequenced in a study of blood T cell repertoires in COVID-19 (dated by TCRdb to 2020 to 2022). The library was obtained by the immunoSEQ multiplex PCR assay. Here the immuneACCESS table is served through TCRdb, limited to in-frame sequences with V and J called. Missing clones are a known gap in these copies; in checked studies unresolved V genes cover under half, and the rest lacks a known reason. This sample holds 150,000 to 200,000 clones; around four fifths were observed only once. The ten largest clones represent roughly 7.3% of the sample. Sequencing was done on a sample of PBMCs or T cells enriched from blood (not recorded which). These receptors were taken from a woman between 50 and 59 years old who had recovered from COVID-19.

This clone showed up just a few times. This sequence joins TRBV5-1 and TRBJ2-7; no clear D. V gave up 4 bases and J gave up 6 bases, with 20 bases separating them. Germline CDR1 is SGHRS and CDR2 is YFSETQ. This CDR3 contains 15 residues. CDR3 sequence: CASSEGANRVGEQYF. Written as DNA, the CDR3 is TGCGCCAGCAGCGAAGGCGCTAATCGGGTGGGCGAGCAGTACTTC. The complete variable domain, with remaining parts taken from reference TRBV5-1 and TRBJ2-7, reads KAGVTQTPRYLIKTRGQQVTLSCSPISGHRSVSWYQQTPGQGLQFLFEYFSETQRNKGNFPGRFSGRQFSNSRSEMNVSTLELGDSALYLCASSEGANRVGEQYFGPGTRLTVT.

V is TRBV5-4 and J is TRBJ2-1; 9 bases agree with TRBD2. With V trimmed by 4 bases and J by 6 bases, 11 bases remained unmatched. The CDR3 extends over 16 amino acids. CDR1 SGHNT and CDR2 YYREEE come from the germline V gene (reference sequence). The CDR3 here is CASSQDRGSGGNEQFF. DNA of the CDR3: TGTGCCAGCAGCCAGGACCGGGGTAGCGGGGGCAATGAGCAGTTCTTC.

The rearrangement joins TRBV10-3 to TRBJ2-7; 8 bases align to TRBD2. The CDR3 has 17 amino acids. The germline CDR1 and CDR2 sequences are ENHRY and SYGVKD. The V segment lost 1 base and the J segment 6 bases; nucleotides outside the gene matches: 14. As DNA, the CDR3 is TGTGCCATCAGTGAGTTGGAAGTAGCGGGGAAAGGGCGCGAGCAGTACTTC. Translating it yields CAISELEVAGKGREQYF.

The chain has TRBV3-1 (or the pseudogene TRBV3-2) and TRBJ1-2; possible D gene TRBD1, 5 bases. Germline CDR1 is LGHDT and CDR2 is YNNKEL (reference sequence). The CDR3 sequence is 13 residues long. Between the trimmed V and J ends, which lost 4 bases and 7 bases, there was a span of 13 bases. The DNA of the CDR3 is TGTGCCAGCAGCCCGGGAGAAGGGGCTGGCTACACCTTC. Translating it yields CASSPGEGAGYTF.

V gene TRBV7-3 combines with J gene TRBJ1-1; perhaps TRBD1 as D (6 bases). The germline V gene encodes CDR1 SGHTA and CDR2 FQGTGA. Trimming removed 2 bases from V and 0 bases from J, with 13 bases in between. CDR3 length equals 16 residues. The CDR3 loop reads CASSLWATGMNTEAFF. The CDR3 region has the DNA TGTGCCAGCAGCTTATGGGCGACAGGCATGAACACTGAAGCTTTCTTT.

The chain combines TRBV25-1 with TRBJ1-2, with 7 positions matching TRBD1. CDR1 and CDR2 (germline): MGHDK, SYGVNS. This CDR3 region has 16 residues. The V segment lost 5 bases and the J segment 4 bases; nucleotides outside the gene matches: 13. CDR3 DNA sequence: TGTGCCAGCAGTTCTACCGGGACAGATTCTACCTATGGCTACACCTTC. The encoded protein is CASSSTGTDSTYGYTF.

In regard to this clone: This sequence may be a read error, since a much larger clone differs from it by one base. The chain joins TRBV12-3 or TRBV12-4 to TRBJ1-2; D unclear. This CDR3 contains 12 residues. V lost 3 bases and J lost 2, with 4 bases in between. The CDR3 loop is CASSFRNYGYTF. The CDR3 nucleotides read TGTGCCAGCAGTTTTCGGAACTATGGCTACACCTTC.

This clone showed up just a few times. This chain connects TRBV28 to TRBJ1-3; D uncertain. Germline CDR1 and CDR2: MDHEN and SYDVKM. The CDR3 is 14 residues long. Between the trimmed V and J ends, which lost 1 base and 1 base, there was a span of 5 bases. In DNA, the CDR3 is TGTGCCAGCAGTTTATTAGCTTCTGGAAACACCATATATTTT. This gives the protein CASSLLASGNTIYF.

The chain links TRBV7-3 to TRBJ2-3; tentatively, D is TRBD2 (5 bases). Trimming took 2 bases from V and 1 from J, leaving 13 bases between them. This CDR3 is 16 amino acids long. Germline-derived CDR1 and CDR2 are SGHTA and FQGTGA. CDR3 sequence reads: CASSLGRSRGTDTQYF. The DNA for the CDR3 is TGTGCCAGCAGCTTAGGTCGCTCGAGGGGCACAGATACGCAGTATTTT.

The chain links TRBV27 to TRBJ1-2; TRBD1 is a possible D gene (5 bases). Germline V gene lookup returns CDR1 MNHEY and CDR2 SMNVEV (reference sequence). CDR3 length equals 15 residues. V was clipped by 5 bases and J by 7 bases, with 20 bases between them. CDR3 coding DNA: TGTGCCAGCAGTCCCTCCCGACTGGGGGGTGGTGGCTACACCTTC. Protein sequence: CASSPSRLGGGGYTF.

This chain connects TRBV4-3 to TRBJ2-3; a weak D match, TRBD1 (6 bases). Germline V gene sequence: CDR1 LGHNA, CDR2 YSLEER. The CDR3 covers 16 residues. Trimming stripped 0 bases from V and 3 bases from J, with 13 bases between. The CDR3, as DNA: TGCGCCAGCAGCCAAGATTCAGGGGCTAGTACAGATACGCAGTATTTT. Translation: CASSQDSGASTDTQYF.